The present T cell receptor (beta chain) was sequenced within a study of Graves' ophthalmopathy and Graves' hyperthyroidism. The study's findings and limits: Most expanded clonotypes from thyroid (those above 0.001 frequency) were also found in blood.

Amplified TCR beta CDR3 regions were obtained using RNA transcripts as template. First-round RT-PCR with HTBI primers preceded a second-round multiplex PCR. TCRdb independently ran MiXCR on the multiplex PCR reads; one entry per CDR3 protein. This sample has about 550,000 distinct CDR3 sequences; about two fifths occur once, and the top ten carry around 4.6%. The CDR3 runs to 14 residues. The germline V gene has CDR1 SEHNR and CDR2 FQNEAQ (reference sequence). The germline V and J ends were trimmed by 5 bases and 6 bases, with 17 bases remaining between them. To note about this clonotype: Its antigen remains unknown.

Material for sequencing was peripheral blood or thyroid tissue (not recorded which). The receptor was derived from an adult man with Graves' hyperthyroidism. The V call is TRBV7-9, the J call TRBJ2-7, with D possibly matching TRBD1 (5 bases). Here the CDR3 reads CASSAAGLGSEQYF. The CDR3 region has the DNA TGTGCCAGCAGCGCAGCAGGGTTGGGTAGCGAGCAGTACTTC. Full variable domain (outside the CDR3, taken from reference TRBV7-9 and TRBJ2-7): DTGVSQNPRHKITKRGQNVTFRCDPISEHNRLYWYRQTLGQGPEFLTYFQNEAQLEKSRLLSDRFSAERPKGSFSTLEIQRTEQGDSAMYLCASSAAGLGSEQYFGPGTRLTVT.